The next 13 T cell receptor beta chains were all read from a single sample in a study of shared clonotypes between healthy human individuals (dated by TCRdb to 2019 to 2021). Library preparation was by the immunoSEQ multiplex PCR assay. This is the immuneACCESS table as TCRdb keeps it, with only in-frame sequences that have V and J called. A part of the clones is gone; compared with another copy, unresolved V genes explain less than half, and the rest is unexplained. The sample profile shows around 940,000 clones; more than 75% of them were found once. Jointly, the top ten make up about 1.5% of the sample. The source material was memory CD4+ T cells sorted from blood. What this sample's cell subset or site label stands for: CD45RA-negative fraction. The receptors here all came from a man between 18 and 29 years old in good health.

Of note for this clone: Other DNA sequences of this sample code for an identical CDR3. The chain is built from TRBV28 and TRBJ1-6; D remains ambiguous. This CDR3 has 13 residues. CDR1 and CDR2 (germline): MDHEN, SYDVKM. Trimming left V 3 bases short and J 10 bases short, with 10 bases between. The chain's CDR3 is CASSFGVGSPLHF. In DNA form, the CDR3 reads TGTGCCAGCAGTTTTGGGGTAGGATCACCCCTCCACTTT.

The chain recombines TRBV6-1 with TRBJ1-2, with 7 nucleotides matching TRBD1. Germline CDR1 reads MNHNS; CDR2 reads SASEGT. J was trimmed by 4 bases and V by 7 bases; bases with no gene match: 3. The CDR3 extends over 12 amino acids. CDR3 nucleotides: TGTGCCAGCACGGGACAGAGCTATGGCTACACCTTC. The encoded protein is CASTGQSYGYTF.

The chain links TRBV6-5 to TRBJ1-2; 11 nucleotides align to TRBD1. V shed 5 bases, J shed 8 bases, and the junction held 10 bases outside the gene matches. The CDR3 extends over 15 amino acids. Germline values: CDR1 MNHEY, CDR2 SVGAGI. The CDR3 region has the DNA TGTGCCAGCAGTGCCTCCGGGACAGGGGGTTTAGGCTACACCTTC. Residues: CASSASGTGGLGYTF.

V usage is TRBV19 and J usage is TRBJ2-2; TRBD1 might be the D (6 bases). Looked up from germline, CDR1 is LNHDA and CDR2 is SQIVND (reference sequence). V lost 6 bases and J lost 6, with 11 bases in between. The CDR3 loop spans 13 amino acids. The DNA for the CDR3 is TGTGCCAGTAGGACAGGAATGGCCGGGGAGCTGTTTTTT. Its protein product is CASRTGMAGELFF.

The V gene is TRBV6-6, the J gene TRBJ1-6; 7 bases align to TRBD1. This CDR3 spans 15 amino acids. J lost 7 bases, V lost 7 bases, and 10 bases had no gene match. CDR1 is MNHNY, CDR2 SVGAGI, per germline (reference sequence). The DNA of the CDR3 is TGTGCCAGCAAAATCAGGGAGGGGGCAAATTCACCCCTCCACTTT. Amino acid sequence: CASKIREGANSPLHF.

This chain links TRBV6-4 with TRBJ2-2, with 12 nucleotides matching TRBD2. The V segment lost 9 bases and the J segment 4 bases; nucleotides outside the gene matches: 12. In germline, CDR1 is MRHNA, CDR2 SNTAGT. The CDR3 runs to 17 residues. The DNA for the CDR3 is TGTGCCAGAAGACTAGCGGGAGATCTTGTTGGCACCGGGGAGCTGTTTTTT. Its protein product is CARRLAGDLVGTGELFF.

This clone was detected a few times. The V gene is TRBV11-2, the J gene TRBJ2-3; D ambiguous. V lost 5 bases, J lost 4 bases, and 16 bases lay in between. The CDR3 covers 15 residues. CDR1 and CDR2 from the germline V gene are SGHAT and FQNNGV. The CDR3: CASSPSLGQADTQYF. In DNA, the CDR3 is TGTGCCAGCAGCCCCTCCTTAGGCCAAGCAGATACGCAGTATTTT.

The chain is built from TRBV19 and TRBJ1-2; maybe TRBD1 (5 bases). V lost 5 bases and J 3 bases, leaving 13 bases between the germline ends. The CDR3 loop spans 14 amino acids. Germline V gene sequence: CDR1 LNHDA, CDR2 SQIVND (reference sequence). The CDR3 sequence: CASSLQGLYYGYTF. The CDR3 coding sequence is TGTGCCAGTAGTCTGCAGGGACTCTACTATGGCTACACCTTC.

The chain joins TRBV2 to TRBJ1-1; D gene uncertain. The CDR3 length is 13 residues. Looked up from germline, CDR1 is SNHLY and CDR2 is FYNNEI. V gave up 6 bases and J gave up 3 bases, with 11 bases separating them. The CDR3 loop reads CASSRGPYTEAFF. CDR3 in DNA: TGTGCCAGCAGCCGCGGGCCATACACTGAAGCTTTCTTT.

The DNA for the CDR3 is TGTGCCAGCAGTTTTCAGACACCACCCCTCCACTTT. This gives the protein CASSFQTPPLHF. J is TRBJ1-6 and V is TRBV28; no definite D call. Germline CDR1 MDHEN, CDR2 SYDVKM. Deletions cut 3 bases from V and 11 bases from J, with 8 bases between. CDR3 length equals 12 residues.

This rearrangement joins TRBV7-9 to TRBJ2-1, with D uncertain. Germline-derived CDR1 and CDR2 are SEHNR and FQNEAQ (reference sequence). The CDR3 runs to 15 residues. Trimming pared 4 bases from V and 5 bases from J, leaving 15 bases between. The DNA of the CDR3 is TGTGCCAGCAGCTCCCCCACAGTCCGTAACAATGAGCAGTTCTTC. Its translation: CASSSPTVRNNEQFF.

J is TRBJ2-7 and V is TRBV7-2, with D maybe TRBD1 (6 bases). Germline V gene lookup returns CDR1 SGHTA and CDR2 FQGNSA. The length of the CDR3 is 14 residues. Trimming left V 5 bases short and J 4 bases short, with 15 bases between. CDR3 amino acids: CASSAGTPTYEQYF. The CDR3 DNA follows: TGTGCCAGCAGCGCCGGGACACCGACTTACGAGCAGTACTTC.

V gene TRBV5-1 combines with J gene TRBJ2-2; D ambiguous. The germline V gene has CDR1 SGHRS and CDR2 YFSETQ. The CDR3 length is 12 residues. V lost 0 bases and J 7 bases, leaving 4 bases between the germline ends. This CDR3 reads CASSLVGGELFF. CDR3 DNA: TGCGCCAGCAGCTTGGTAGGCGGGGAGCTGTTTTTT. Full variable domain (outside the CDR3, taken from reference TRBV5-1 and TRBJ2-2): KAGVTQTPRYLIKTRGQQVTLSCSPISGHRSVSWYQQTPGQGLQFLFEYFSETQRNKGNFPGRFSGRQFSNSRSEMNVSTLELGDSALYLCASSLVGGELFFGEGSRLTVL.